One sample yielded the 13 T cell receptor beta chains listed below, sequenced in a study of blood T cells in healthy people across ages. Primed by a sample-barcoded 5' primer and a J-beta primer mix, a second PCR proceeded for about 7 to 11 cycles. MiXCR, run by TCRdb on the 5' RACE reads, gives a single entry per CDR3 protein. The repertoire consists of around 800,000 distinct CDR3 sequences, with more than 40% occurring once and the leading ten covering roughly a fifth. The sample consisted of blood. The origin of the receptors is a man aged 55 to 69 in good health.

Turning to this clonotype: One junction end disagrees with the germline gene, perhaps due to a read error. The chain joins TRBV6-2 or TRBV6-3 to TRBJ2-5; TRBD2 aligns across 9 bases. The J call may be in error: the DNA end matches TRBJ2-7 better. The CDR3 contains 15 residues. The germline CDR1 and CDR2 sequences are MNHEY and SVGEGT. The CDR3 region is CASSSPGLARREQYF. Written as DNA, the CDR3 is TGCGCCAGCAGTTCCCCGGGACTAGCAAGGCGCGAGCAGTACTTC.

This chain joins TRBV4-1 and TRBJ2-4; D is uncertain. The end of the DNA is better explained by TRBJ2-7, so the J call may be wrong. This CDR3 contains 15 residues. CDR1 MGHRA and CDR2 YSYEKL come from the germline V gene. CDR3 in amino acids: CASSQAGSASYEQYF. CDR3 coding DNA: TGCGCCAGCAGCCAAGCCGGGTCGGCCAGCTACGAGCAGTACTTC.

This chain uses TRBV6-1 with TRBJ1-6; TRBD1 is a possible D gene (5 bases). V was clipped by 0 bases and J by 3 bases, with 6 bases between them. The CDR3 covers 15 residues. Germline V gene data show CDR1 as MNHNS and CDR2 as SASEGT. The CDR3 region is CASSEAGVYNSPLHF. CDR3 nucleotides: TGTGCCAGCAGTGAAGCAGGGGTCTATAATTCACCCCTCCACTTT.

This sequence joins TRBV4-3 and TRBJ1-2; D remains unclear. The germline V gene has CDR1 LGHNA and CDR2 YSLEER. The CDR3 has 16 amino acids. V was shortened by 2 bases and J by 0 bases, with 13 bases between the two germline ends. The CDR3 sequence: CASSQRSSGANYGYTF. CDR3 DNA: TGCGCCAGCAGCCAACGGTCAAGCGGAGCTAACTATGGCTACACCTTC.

The chain links TRBV2 to TRBJ1-4; the D is unclear. The CDR3 runs 14 residues. CDR1 SNHLY and CDR2 FYNNEI come from the germline V gene. V lost 7 bases and J 5 bases, leaving 14 bases between the germline ends. CDR3 region: CASINGPTNEKLFF. The CDR3 bases are TGTGCCAGCATCAACGGACCGACGAATGAAAAACTGTTTTTT.

The V gene is TRBV20-1, the J gene TRBJ2-1; TRBD2 matches 13 bases. This CDR3 comprises 20 residues. Germline V gene data show CDR1 as DFQATT and CDR2 as SNEGSKA (reference sequence). V shed 6 bases, J shed 1 base, and the junction held 18 bases outside the gene matches. In DNA, the CDR3 is TGCAGTGCCACTTACCCTTATGGGACTAGCGGGAAGGATTCCTACAATGAGCAGTTCTTC. It translates to CSATYPYGTSGKDSYNEQFF.

The chain has TRBV29-1 and TRBJ2-7; D is unresolved. This CDR3 is built from 15 residues. V was cut by 8 bases and J by 2 bases, with 22 bases left in between. Germline CDR1 reads SQVTM; CDR2 reads ANQGSEA. CDR3 DNA: TGCAGCATTTCCTATAGGGCGGTAGGGACCTACGAGCAGTACTTC. This sequence encodes CSISYRAVGTYEQYF.

This clonotype was counted between two and nine times. The rearrangement uses TRBV9 and TRBJ1-2; D remains ambiguous. Trimming cost V 1 base and J 4 bases, with 11 bases left between them. The CDR3 is 14 amino acids. Per the germline V gene, CDR1 is SGDLS and CDR2 is YYNGEE. The DNA of the CDR3 is TGTGCCAGCAGCGTACTAGGTGGAGGCTATGGCTACACCTTC. It encodes CASSVLGGGYGYTF.

This rearrangement joins TRBV11-2 to TRBJ2-7, with 10 bases aligning to TRBD2. This CDR3 region has 16 residues. The V and J ends lost 5 bases and 5 bases, in that order; junction bases with no gene match: 12. The germline gives CDR1 SGHAT, CDR2 FQNNGV. The CDR3 loop reads CASSPQRSGGAHEQYF. CDR3 DNA: TGTGCCAGCAGCCCTCAAAGGAGCGGGGGGGCCCACGAGCAGTACTTC.

This chain uses TRBV3-1 with TRBJ1-1; D is possibly TRBD1 (6 bases). This CDR3 has 16 amino acids. Per germline, CDR1 LGHDT and CDR2 YNNKEL (reference sequence). V was cut by 4 bases and J by 0 bases, with 15 bases left in between. The CDR3 nucleotides are TGTGCCAGCAGCCGTACAGGGTTGGCCTTGAACACTGAAGCTTTCTTT. Translating gives CASSRTGLALNTEAFF.

This chain links TRBV3-1 with TRBJ2-2; 7 positions match TRBD1. J gave up 3 bases and V 3 bases, and 10 bases lay outside the gene matches. The CDR3 is 17 amino acids. The germline V gene has CDR1 LGHDT and CDR2 YNNKEL (reference sequence). CDR3 in amino acids: CASSQYRDRKHTGELFF. In DNA form, the CDR3 reads TGTGCCAGCAGCCAGTACCGGGACAGAAAGCACACCGGGGAGCTGTTTTTT.

Turning to this clonotype: A much larger clone differs from this one at a single base, so this may be a read error. The chain joins TRBV29-1 to TRBJ2-5, with D perhaps being TRBD1 or TRBD2 (5 bases each). V lost 1 base and J lost 11, with 14 bases in between. CDR1 SQVTM and CDR2 ANQGSEA come from the germline V gene. This CDR3 spans 12 amino acids. The CDR3 here is CSVEGGVNEQYF. As DNA, the CDR3 is TGCAGCGTTGAAGGAGGGGTCAATGAGCAGTACTTC.

The chain is built from TRBV27 and TRBJ2-4, with D possibly being TRBD1 or TRBD2 (6 bases each). The DNA end is more similar to TRBJ2-7, so the J call may be wrong. This CDR3 region has 15 residues. The V gene's germline CDR1 is MNHEY and CDR2 SMNVEV (reference sequence). This chain's CDR3 is CASSLVGGKFYEQYF. CDR3 DNA: TGTGCCAGCAGTTTAGTGGGGGGCAAGTTCTACGAGCAGTACTTC.